The 2 T cell receptor beta chains presented below share a single source sample, sequenced in a study of control samples from healthy donors and cancer patients. The repertoire was sequenced with immunoSEQ multiplex PCR; TCRdb's copy has only in-frame clones and lacks some. The top ten clones hold approximately 5.5% of a sample with 150,000 to 170,000 clones, 85% to 95% of them seen once. Sequenced material: blood. The receptors shown here come from a man aged 35-49 years in good health.

The chain carries TRBV12-3 or TRBV12-4 and TRBJ1-3; D gene ambiguous. The CDR3 spans 13 residues. Trimming took off 0 bases at V and 8 bases at J, with 8 bases between the two ends. CDR3: CASSLAGRDTIYF. DNA of the CDR3: TGTGCCAGCAGTTTAGCAGGGAGGGACACCATATATTTT.

This chain connects TRBV6-5 to TRBJ1-3, with D uncertain. The CDR3 sequence is 13 residues long. Trimming removed 6 bases at V and 4 bases at J, with 10 bases between. Germline CDR1 reads MNHEY; CDR2 reads SVGAGI. The CDR3 spells CASSPGLGNTIYF. Written as DNA, the CDR3 is TGTGCCAGCAGCCCCGGGTTAGGAAACACCATATATTTT.